This T cell receptor beta chain stems from a study of graft-versus-host responses after intestinal transplantation. Clones were sequenced by immunoSEQ multiplex PCR, and TCRdb holds only the in-frame ones, with some missing. This table holds roughly 92,000 clones, 85% to 90% found once. Of note for this clone: Its antigen is still unknown.

The TCR sequence derives from a human donor who received an intestinal transplant. The sample here was unstimulated CD4+ T cells sorted from spleen or lymph node cells, taken before intestinal transplant.

In nucleotides, the CDR3 is TGCAGTGCGGGGGGGCAAGAGACCCAGTACTTC. Encoded protein: CSAGGQETQYF. V is TRBV20-1 and J is TRBJ2-5; 7 bases agree with TRBD2. Germline lookup yields CDR1 DFQATT and CDR2 SNEGSKA (reference sequence). CDR3 size: 11 residues. V shed 6 bases and J 2 bases; nucleotides not matched to a gene: 0.